The 21 T cell receptor beta chains below were found in one sample sequenced in a study of blood T cell repertoires in COVID-19. Clones were sequenced by immunoSEQ multiplex PCR, and TCRdb holds only the in-frame ones, with some missing. The sample contains 110,000 or so clones, roughly four fifths of which appear only once. Specimen: peripheral blood. The receptors originated from a human donor in a cohort sampled during active COVID-19.

V usage is TRBV24-1 and J usage is TRBJ2-3; TRBD1 aligns across 8 bases. CDR1 and CDR2 from the germline V gene are KGHDR and SFDVKD. With V trimmed by 4 bases and J by 6 bases, 8 bases remained unmatched. The CDR3 has 15 amino acids. The CDR3 DNA follows: TGTGCCACCAGTGACCATGACAGGGGAACGGATACGCAGTATTTT. Amino acids: CATSDHDRGTDTQYF.

The chain employs TRBV7-6 and TRBJ1-1; D is unresolved. The germline V gene has CDR1 SGHVS and CDR2 FNYEAQ. The CDR3 is 15 amino acids. Trimming stripped 0 bases from V and 3 bases from J, with 11 bases between. CDR3 protein: CASSLARGRYTEAFF. Here the CDR3 DNA reads TGTGCCAGCAGCTTAGCGCGTGGGAGGTACACTGAAGCTTTCTTT. Together with reference TRBV7-6 and TRBJ1-1, the CDR3 gives the full variable domain: GAGVSQSPRYKVTKRGQDVALRCDPISGHVSLYWYRQALGQGPEFLTYFNYEAQQDKSGLPNDRFSAERPEGSISTLTIQRTEQRDSAMYRCASSLARGRYTEAFFGQGTRLTVV.

The DNA for the CDR3 is TGTGCCAGCAGACCCCAGGGGGAAGGCACTGAAGCTTTCTTT. This gives the protein CASRPQGEGTEAFF. V usage is TRBV7-9 and J usage is TRBJ1-1, with 7 bases lining up with TRBD1. Germline V gives CDR1 SEHNR, CDR2 FQNEAQ (reference sequence). The CDR3 is 14 amino acids. V was clipped by 6 bases and J by 4 bases; unmatched bases: 8. Full variable domain (missing parts from reference TRBV7-9 and TRBJ1-1): DTGVSQNPRHKITKRGQNVTFRCDPISEHNRLYWYRQTLGQGPEFLTYFQNEAQLEKSRLLSDRFSAERPKGSFSTLEIQRTEQGDSAMYLCASRPQGEGTEAFFGQGTRLTVV.

V usage is TRBV2 and J usage is TRBJ2-2; D perhaps matches TRBD2 (7 bases). The CDR3 has 15 amino acids. Trimming removed 5 bases from V and 4 bases from J, with 14 bases in between. CDR1 and CDR2 from the germline V gene are SNHLY and FYNNEI. CDR3 bases: TGTGCCAGCAGTTATGGGGGGGCGGGCACCGGGGAGCTGTTTTTT. Translation gives CASSYGGAGTGELFF. The full variable domain, completed using reference TRBV2 and TRBJ2-2, is EPEVTQTPSHQVTQMGQEVILRCVPISNHLYFYWYRQILGQKVEFLVSFYNNEISEKSEIFDDQFSVERPDGSNFTLKIRSTKLEDSAMYFCASSYGGAGTGELFFGEGSRLTVL.

The chain has TRBV7-9 and TRBJ1-3, with a tentative D call TRBD1 (5 bases). The germline V gene has CDR1 SEHNR and CDR2 FQNEAQ (reference sequence). The CDR3 is made up of 16 amino acids. The V gene lost 5 bases and the J gene lost 0 bases, with 14 bases spanning the gap. The CDR3 sequence is CASSKLSGDSGNTIYF. The CDR3 region has the DNA TGTGCCAGCAGCAAACTCTCGGGGGACTCTGGAAACACCATATATTTT.

This clone has only one observation. This rearrangement joins TRBV28 to TRBJ2-1; D unresolved. The length of the CDR3 is 13 residues. The germline V and J ends were trimmed by 5 bases and 10 bases, with 15 bases remaining between them. Per germline, CDR1 MDHEN and CDR2 SYDVKM. CDR3 bases: TGTGCCAGCAGTGGAACCCCGTCAGGCGAGCAGTTCTTC. Residues: CASSGTPSGEQFF.

The chain employs TRBV6-1 and TRBJ1-5; 7 nucleotides agree with TRBD1. Germline V gene lookup returns CDR1 MNHNS and CDR2 SASEGT. Germline trimming cut 2 bases from V and 6 bases from J; bases unmatched to any gene: 13. The CDR3 is 17 residues long. The CDR3 DNA follows: TGTGCCAGCAGTGAATCGGTAGTAAGAGGGGGCGGTCAGCCCCAGCATTTT. Protein: CASSESVVRGGGQPQHF.

This clone was picked up one time. This rearrangement joins TRBV19 to TRBJ2-1; 7 bases match TRBD2. V lost 7 bases to trimming and J lost 0 bases; unmatched junction nucleotides: 6. The CDR3 runs 15 residues. Germline-derived CDR1 and CDR2 are LNHDA and SQIVND (reference sequence). The CDR3 here is CASTARGSSYNEQFF. CDR3 bases: TGTGCCAGTACTGCGCGGGGGAGCTCCTACAATGAGCAGTTCTTC.

This clone was observed once. V usage is TRBV15 and J usage is TRBJ2-7, with 8 bases aligning to TRBD1. V trimming: 5 bases; J trimming: 5 bases; junction bases outside the gene matches: 5. This CDR3 has 13 residues. CDR1 is LNHNV, CDR2 YYDKDF, per germline (reference sequence). In DNA, the CDR3 is TGTGCCACCAGCCCGCCAGGGGGCGACGAGCAGTACTTC. This translates into CATSPPGGDEQYF.

This chain connects TRBV5-1 to TRBJ2-7; 7 bases are a match to TRBD1. From germline, CDR1 is SGHRS and CDR2 YFSETQ. CDR3 length equals 15 residues. Trimming removed 4 bases from V and 2 bases from J; junction bases left unmatched: 9. The CDR3 region has the DNA TGCGCCAGCAGCGCGTTACAGGGGACGGCCTACGAGCAGTACTTC. Translating gives CASSALQGTAYEQYF.

The chain joins TRBV6-1 to TRBJ1-1, with a possible D match to TRBD1 (5 bases). Trimming removed 0 bases at V and 1 base at J, with 12 bases between. The V gene's germline CDR1 is MNHNS and CDR2 SASEGT. The CDR3 totals 16 residues. Here the CDR3 DNA reads TGTGCCAGCAGTGAAGCACTGACAGTTGGGAACACTGAAGCTTTCTTT. This gives the protein CASSEALTVGNTEAFF.

The chain links TRBV15 to TRBJ2-5, with a weak D call TRBD1 (7 bases). V was shortened by 4 bases and J by 5 bases, with 20 bases between the two germline ends. CDR1 and CDR2 (germline): LNHNV, YYDKDF (reference sequence). The CDR3 loop spans 16 amino acids. The CDR3 DNA reads TGTGCCACCAGCAAAGATCAGGGGGGAGGATGGGAGACCCAGTACTTC. Protein sequence: CATSKDQGGGWETQYF. The variable domain in full, completed from reference TRBV15 and TRBJ2-5, reads DAMVIQNPRYQVTQFGKPVTLSCSQTLNHNVMYWYQQKSSQAPKLLFHYYDKDFNNEADTPDNFQSRRPNTSFCFLDIRSPGLGDTAMYLCATSKDQGGGWETQYFGPGTRLLVL.

The chain uses TRBV5-1 and TRBJ2-7, with a possible D match to TRBD2 (6 bases). Germline CDR1 reads SGHRS; CDR2 reads YFSETQ. CDR3 length: 14 amino acids. V was shortened by 0 bases and J by 3 bases, with 10 bases between the two germline ends. CDR3 coding DNA: TGCGCCAGCAGCTTGGCCCAGGGAGGCTACGAGCAGTACTTC. Its protein product is CASSLAQGGYEQYF.

The genes are TRBV7-9 and TRBJ2-7; 8 nucleotides align to TRBD1. Germline CDR1 SEHNR, CDR2 FQNEAQ (reference sequence). Trimming took 0 bases from V and 13 from J; bases not matched to a gene: 8. CDR3 length: 13 amino acids. In nucleotides, the CDR3 is TGTGCCAGCAGCTTAGCCGGACAGGGCTTCCCTTACTTC. Encoded protein: CASSLAGQGFPYF.

The rearrangement joins TRBV19 to TRBJ2-1, with TRBD1 matching over 8 bases. V was clipped by 6 bases and J by 0 bases; unmatched bases: 7. This CDR3 spans 16 amino acids. Per the germline V gene, CDR1 is LNHDA and CDR2 is SQIVND (reference sequence). CDR3 sequence (DNA): TGTGCCAGTAGCAGGGGGCTAGCCAGCTCCTACAATGAGCAGTTCTTC. Its protein is CASSRGLASSYNEQFF.

This chain uses TRBV9 with TRBJ2-3, with D possibly matching TRBD2 (6 bases). Germline-derived CDR1 and CDR2 are SGDLS and YYNGEE. V was cut by 3 bases and J by 5 bases, with 19 bases left in between. The CDR3 has 16 amino acids. The CDR3 here is CASSAPRTSGGDTQYF. CDR3 coding DNA: TGTGCCAGCAGCGCGCCTCGGACCTCCGGGGGAGATACGCAGTATTTT.

The rearrangement uses TRBV5-1 and TRBJ2-2; TRBD1 agrees at 7 bases. The trim removed 5 bases at V and 3 bases at J, leaving 4 bases unmatched. The germline V gene encodes CDR1 SGHRS and CDR2 YFSETQ. This CDR3 is built from 14 residues. CDR3 nucleotide sequence: TGCGCCAGCAGGCGACAGGGAGACACCGGGGAGCTGTTTTTT. Translated, it gives CASRRQGDTGELFF. Complete variable domain (other parts from reference TRBV5-1 and TRBJ2-2): KAGVTQTPRYLIKTRGQQVTLSCSPISGHRSVSWYQQTPGQGLQFLFEYFSETQRNKGNFPGRFSGRQFSNSRSEMNVSTLELGDSALYLCASRRQGDTGELFFGEGSRLTVL.

This chain joins TRBV24-1 and TRBJ2-2; 8 bases match TRBD2. With 9 bases clipped from V and 4 bases from J, the junction kept 6 bases outside the gene matches. The CDR3 spans 14 residues. Germline V gene sequence: CDR1 KGHDR, CDR2 SFDVKD. The CDR3 is CATRGGGLTGELFF. DNA of the CDR3: TGTGCCACCCGGGGCGGGGGGCTCACCGGGGAGCTGTTTTTT.

V usage is TRBV6-2 or TRBV6-3 and J usage is TRBJ1-2; possible D gene TRBD1, 6 bases. CDR1 is MNHEY, CDR2 SVGEGT, per germline. Deletions cut 4 bases from V and 6 bases from J, with 21 bases between. This CDR3 has 16 amino acids. The chain's CDR3 is CASSSPLYRARDGYTF. CDR3 sequence (DNA): TGTGCCAGCAGTTCGCCACTTTACAGGGCTCGGGATGGCTACACCTTC.

The V call is TRBV5-4, the J call TRBJ1-6; no firm D call. The V end lost 5 bases, the J end lost 7 bases, and 16 bases lay between the germline ends. The CDR3 runs to 15 residues. Germline V CDR1 and CDR2: SGHNT, YYREEE (reference sequence). CDR3: CASSLRRDGNSPLHF. DNA for the CDR3: TGTGCCAGCAGTCTGCGGCGGGATGGGAATTCACCCCTCCACTTT.

V usage is TRBV6-5 and J usage is TRBJ2-5; possible D gene TRBD1, 6 bases. Trimming removed 6 bases from V and 2 bases from J, with 13 bases in between. The CDR3 is 14 residues long. Per the germline V gene, CDR1 is MNHEY and CDR2 is SVGAGI. Here the CDR3 DNA reads TGTGCCAGCAGCCCACCGACAGGACAAGAGACCCAGTACTTC. Translated: CASSPPTGQETQYF.